The T cell receptor beta chain described here comes from a study of CD8+CD57+ T cells in acquired aplastic anemia. The overall study: DNA recovered from sorted CD4+ and CD8+ cells had a mean of approximately 3 ug.

Germline values: CDR1 SGDLS, CDR2 YYNGEE. With 4 bases clipped from V and 5 bases from J, the junction kept 7 bases outside the gene matches. The CDR3 totals 16 residues. Findings and caveats of the study: Patients and controls shared under 35 CD8+ CDR3 sequences, which appeared highly expressed in patients and within their immunodominant clones.

This clonotype was observed a few times. Its specificity is not known. Profiles of TCR beta VDJ and CDR3 were generated from a genomic DNA template. TCRdb reprocessed the reads with MiXCR, giving one entry per CDR3 protein. Of roughly 86,000 distinct CDR3 sequences listed, under 50% are singletons. The specimen sequenced was sorted CD4+, CD8+, or CD8+CD57+ T cells (not recorded which) from PBMCs. This TCR came from a human donor in good health, serving as a control. The chain employs TRBV9 and TRBJ2-2, with 11 bases matching TRBD1. Here the CDR3 DNA reads TGTGCCAGCAGCCCGCACGGGACAGGGGGGACCGGGGAGCTGTTTTTT. Translation: CASSPHGTGGTGELFF. Based on the CDR3 plus reference TRBV9 and TRBJ2-2, the full variable domain is DSGVTQTPKHLITATGQRVTLRCSPRSGDLSVYWYQQSLDQGLQFLIQYYNGEERAKGNILERFSAQQFPDLHSELNLSSLELGDSALYFCASSPHGTGGTGELFFGEGSRLTVL.